This T cell receptor (beta chain) was sequenced for a study of vaccination effects on CD4 cells after COVID-19. In the study overall: All study participants received two doses of BNT162b2 or mRNA-1273 vaccine.

Prior to sequencing, the ViraFEST assay stimulated PBMC with viral peptide pools, which expanded the antigen-specific CD4+ T cells. With 9 to 11 days of culture completed, CD4+ T cells were isolated. This table comes from immunoSEQ multiplex PCR, and its TCRdb copy is limited to in-frame clones, with some not included. The sample yields under 85,000 clones, approximately 74% seen once. With respect to this clone: Its antigen is unidentified.

CDR1 is KGHSH and CDR2 is LQKENI in the germline V gene. Trimming cost V 1 base and J 0 bases, with 9 bases left between them. The CDR3 extends over 15 amino acids. Study results and limitations: At late timepoints after vaccination, vaccine- and infection-induced clones shrank markedly.

Sequencing used CD4+ T cells from PBMCs cultured with HCoV-229E spike peptides, obtained before COVID-19 vaccination. The V and J genes are TRBV18 and TRBJ1-1, with D maybe TRBD1 (5 bases). This TCR came from a human donor who received a COVID-19 vaccine. CDR3 residues: CASSPRDLMNTEAFF. CDR3 sequence (DNA): TGTGCCAGCTCACCACGGGACCTCATGAACACTGAAGCTTTCTTT.